The 10 T cell receptor beta chains given below trace back to one sample, sequenced in a study of shared clonotypes between healthy human individuals. Naive-designated CD8 cells lacked CD45RO, were positively enriched for CCR7, and omitted terminally differentiated effector memory CD45RA+ cells. Profiled with immunoSEQ multiplex PCR; TCRdb holds only in-frame clones, not every one. The repertoire has about 2.2 million clones, 93% of them found once; the top ten carry about 1.7%. What was sequenced was naive CD8+ T cells from PBMCs. Receptors were obtained from a man between 18 and 35 years old in good health. Some clones in this sample may be carry-over from other donors' samples.

CDR3 in DNA: TGTGCCAGCAGCCCTCTCCGTGGGGGCCCAAACTACGAGCAGTACTTC. Protein: CASSPLRGGPNYEQYF. The V call is TRBV14, the J call TRBJ2-7, with a tentative D call TRBD1 (6 bases). V lost 4 bases and J lost 3, with 19 bases in between. The CDR3 runs 16 residues. Germline V lookup: CDR1 SGHDN, CDR2 FVKESK.

The chain recombines TRBV29-1 with TRBJ1-2, with a possible D match to TRBD1 (6 bases). Trimming left V 7 bases short and J 5 bases short, with 14 bases between. The CDR3 has 12 amino acids. The germline gives CDR1 SQVTM, CDR2 ANQGSEA. CDR3 DNA sequence: TGCAGCGCCGCGGACAGTAGTTATGGCTACACCTTC. Translating it yields CSAADSSYGYTF.

CDR3 DNA: TGCGCCAGCAGCTTGATCTCTGGGGCCAACGTCCTGACTTTC. Translated: CASSLISGANVLTF. The genes are TRBV5-1 and TRBJ2-6; no clear D gene. The germline V gene has CDR1 SGHRS and CDR2 YFSETQ. The ends were cut back, 1 base at V and 0 bases at J, with 2 bases in the middle. The CDR3 contains 14 residues. The complete variable domain, with remaining parts taken from reference TRBV5-1 and TRBJ2-6, reads KAGVTQTPRYLIKTRGQQVTLSCSPISGHRSVSWYQQTPGQGLQFLFEYFSETQRNKGNFPGRFSGRQFSNSRSEMNVSTLELGDSALYLCASSLISGANVLTFGAGSRLTVL.

The chain carries TRBV7-3 and TRBJ2-1, with 10 bases fitting TRBD2. This CDR3 is built from 16 residues. Germline CDR1 SGHTA, CDR2 FQGTGA. Trimming removed 5 bases from V and 12 bases from J; junction bases left unmatched: 16. CDR3 sequence: CASSPWGTSDQMGQFF. In nucleotides, the CDR3 is TGTGCCAGCAGCCCTTGGGGGACTAGCGACCAAATGGGGCAGTTCTTC.

V usage is TRBV28 and J usage is TRBJ2-2, with TRBD1 identical over 10 bases. The CDR3 is 16 residues long. The germline V gene has CDR1 MDHEN and CDR2 SYDVKM. After removal of 2 bases from V and 4 bases from J, the junction contained 4 bases not matched to a gene. Written as DNA, the CDR3 is TGTGCCAGCAGTTTAGCCGGGACAGGGGCCACCGGGGAGCTGTTTTTT. Translation: CASSLAGTGATGELFF.

V is TRBV4-1 and J is TRBJ2-1; D is perhaps TRBD2 (5 bases). There are 14 residues in the CDR3. Germline assignment: CDR1 MGHRA and CDR2 YSYEKL. V lost 1 base and J 7 bases, leaving 11 bases between the germline ends. The CDR3 DNA follows: TGCGCCAGCAGCCAAGGAGGGCAGGTGAATGAGCAGTTCTTC. This sequence encodes CASSQGGQVNEQFF.

The chain uses TRBV4-2 and TRBJ2-1, with D tentatively TRBD2 (5 bases). CDR3 length: 16 residues. V was cut by 0 bases and J by 6 bases, with 15 bases left in between. Germline V gene sequence: CDR1 LGHNA, CDR2 YNFKEQ. The CDR3 region is CASSQDGSGALNEQFF. CDR3 sequence (DNA): TGTGCCAGCAGCCAAGATGGGAGCGGAGCCCTCAATGAGCAGTTCTTC.

The chain combines TRBV6-6 with TRBJ2-3, with D possibly being TRBD2 (6 bases). The CDR3 covers 16 residues. Germline lookup yields CDR1 MNHNY and CDR2 SVGAGI (reference sequence). V was trimmed by 3 bases and J by 1 base, leaving 14 bases between them. For the CDR3, the DNA is TGTGCCAGCAGTTATTCTTACGGGAGCGGCACAGATACGCAGTATTTT. The encoded protein is CASSYSYGSGTDTQYF.

In its sample, this clone was seen once. V and J are TRBV28 and TRBJ1-2; perhaps TRBD1 as D (6 bases). The ends were cut back, 3 bases at V and 5 bases at J, with 13 bases in the middle. The CDR3 extends over 14 amino acids. Germline V gene data show CDR1 as MDHEN and CDR2 as SYDVKM. This CDR3 is CASSFNTGNYGYTF. CDR3 nucleotides: TGTGCCAGCAGTTTCAACACAGGGAATTATGGCTACACCTTC.

Points on this clone: The junction departs from the called germline gene at one end, perhaps through a read error. The CDR3 coding sequence is TGTGCCAGTAGCATAGCGGGAGCTTTGGTAGAGCAGTTCTTC. The encoded protein is CASSIAGALVEQFF. V gene TRBV19 combines with J gene TRBJ2-1; 9 nucleotides agree with TRBD2. CDR1 LNHDA and CDR2 SQIVND come from the germline V gene (reference sequence). This CDR3 has 14 residues.